This T cell receptor beta chain emerged from a study of response to subunit inactivated influenza vaccine. Overall study results and limits: Authors suggested few new T cells are recruited by each seasonal influenza vaccination.

One entry per CDR3 protein results from TCRdb running MiXCR on the RT-PCR reads. Among 280,000 or so distinct CDR3 sequences, around a fifth were seen once, and the ten largest hold more than 8.5%. Note on this clonotype: Its target is not known.

J was trimmed by 8 bases and V by 3 bases; bases with no gene match: 7. The CDR3 length is 14 residues. Germline CDR1 DFQATT, CDR2 SNEGSKA (reference sequence). Sample: PBMCs from blood, taken approximately 20 months after vaccination. The chain employs TRBV20-1 and TRBJ1-4; 9 bases line up with TRBD1. The origin of this receptor is a man between 50 and 70 years old who received an inactivated influenza vaccine. In DNA, the CDR3 is TGCAGTGCTAGGACAGGGGGGCGATGGGAAAAACTGTTTTTT. Protein sequence: CSARTGGRWEKLFF.